This passage covers 20 T cell receptor beta chains from one sample sequenced in a study of post-analysis software for immune sequencing data. General study points: Five or six TRBV segments, TRBV5-6, TRBV5-1 and TRBV20-1 among them, were found more frequent in patients than controls.

Unique molecular identifiers were present in the TCR beta cDNA libraries. TCRdb recomputed calls from the PCR reads with MiXCR, one row per CDR3 protein. The sample comprises hundreds of thousands of distinct CDR3 sequences, about 50% of which are singletons, and approximately 4.5% rests with the top ten. Their antigens remain unidentified. The sequenced material came from blood. These receptors came from a girl aged 10 to 17 with multiple sclerosis.

The chain couples TRBV24-1 to TRBJ2-3; 8 nucleotides line up with TRBD1. Trimming at V came to 8 bases and at J to 5 bases, leaving 5 bases not matched to a gene. This CDR3 comprises 13 residues. Germline V gene sequence: CDR1 KGHDR, CDR2 SFDVKD. In DNA, the CDR3 is TGTGCCACCAAGGACAGGGAAGGAGATACGCAGTATTTT. It translates to CATKDREGDTQYF.

This chain uses TRBV7-2 with TRBJ1-2, with D perhaps matching TRBD1 (5 bases). Germline loops: CDR1 SGHTA, CDR2 FQGNSA. The V gene lost 5 bases and the J gene lost 6 bases, with 16 bases spanning the gap. CDR3 length equals 14 residues. DNA for the CDR3: TGTGCCAGCAGCCCCGTCGGCAGGGCTAATGGCTACACCTTC. As protein: CASSPVGRANGYTF.

The rearrangement joins TRBV4-2 to TRBJ1-4; TRBD1 agrees at 7 bases. The V gene's germline CDR1 is LGHNA and CDR2 YNFKEQ. The J segment lost 4 bases and the V segment lost 4 bases, leaving 6 bases of the junction unmatched. The CDR3 sequence is 15 residues long. The CDR3 sequence: CASSLTGENNEKLFF. CDR3 DNA: TGTGCCAGCAGCCTCACAGGGGAGAATAATGAAAAACTGTTTTTT.

This clonotype was detected only a few times. The V gene is TRBV6-6, the J gene TRBJ1-1, with D hard to call. The V end lost 10 bases, the J end lost 8 bases, and 8 bases lay between the germline ends. In germline, CDR1 is MNHNY, CDR2 SVGAGI (reference sequence). The CDR3 consists of 9 residues. CDR3 DNA sequence: TGTGCCACCGGCCTAGAAGCTTTCTTT. Amino acid sequence: CATGLEAFF.

This clonotype was seen once. The rearrangement links TRBV27 to TRBJ2-1, with TRBD2 identical over 8 bases. The CDR3 runs to 14 residues. CDR1 is MNHEY, CDR2 SMNVEV, per germline (reference sequence). J lost 9 bases, V lost 6 bases, and 10 bases had no gene match. CDR3 protein: CASSLRGLVTEQFF. CDR3 in DNA: TGTGCCAGCAGCCTAAGGGGACTAGTTACTGAGCAGTTCTTC.

The gene calls are TRBV25-1 and TRBJ1-2, with D possibly TRBD1 on 6 matching bases. V lost 2 bases and J 2 bases, leaving 12 bases between the germline ends. From germline, CDR1 is MGHDK and CDR2 SYGVNS. This CDR3 spans 15 amino acids. The CDR3 sequence is CASSEMGGQNYGYTF. CDR3 in DNA: TGTGCCAGCAGTGAAATGGGGGGCCAGAACTATGGCTACACCTTC.

This clonotype occurred a few times. The gene calls are TRBV4-1 and TRBJ2-4; D call uncertain. The CDR3 runs to 14 residues. Deletions cut 6 bases from V and 0 bases from J, with 9 bases between. Per germline, CDR1 MGHRA and CDR2 YSYEKL. As DNA, the CDR3 is TGCGCCAGCAGTCCGTTTCTAGCCAAAAACATTCAGTACTTC. This gives the protein CASSPFLAKNIQYF.

This clonotype was seen more than once but under ten times. The rearrangement links TRBV15 to TRBJ2-5, with TRBD2 identical over 9 bases. The CDR3 runs 18 residues. Trimming removed 1 base from V and 6 bases from J; junction bases left unmatched: 15. CDR1 and CDR2 (germline): LNHNV, YYDKDF (reference sequence). CDR3 nucleotides: TGTGCCACCAGCAGAGTAGGGCAACCGGGACTAGCAGAGAAGACCCAGTACTTC. This translates into CATSRVGQPGLAEKTQYF.

This clonotype occurred once. The genes are TRBV12-3 or TRBV12-4 and TRBJ2-5; the match to TRBD1 covers 10 bases. The CDR3 has 14 residues. The trim removed 5 bases at V and 6 bases at J, leaving 6 bases unmatched. CDR3 region: CASSDRDRGQTQYF. The CDR3 bases are TGTGCCAGCAGTGACCGGGACAGGGGTCAGACCCAGTACTTC.

J is TRBJ2-1 and V is TRBV7-3; D possibly matches TRBD1 or TRBD2 (5 bases each). With 5 bases removed from V and 0 bases from J, the gap between germline ends came to 14 bases. CDR3 size: 16 residues. Germline V gene sequence: CDR1 SGHTA, CDR2 FQGTGA. The CDR3 DNA follows: TGTGCCAGCAGCCGGGACGTTGTAAGCTCCTACAATGAGCAGTTCTTC. It yields the protein CASSRDVVSSYNEQFF.

This chain connects TRBV20-1 to TRBJ1-5; D is unresolved. The CDR3 spans 14 residues. The germline V and J ends were trimmed by 6 bases and 4 bases, with 16 bases remaining between them. Germline values: CDR1 DFQATT, CDR2 SNEGSKA (reference sequence). CDR3 nucleotide sequence: TGCAGTGCCGGAACGGCACAGCAGAATCAGCCCCAGCATTTT. Protein sequence: CSAGTAQQNQPQHF.

The chain uses TRBV15 and TRBJ2-4; 9 nucleotides align to TRBD1. From germline, CDR1 is LNHNV and CDR2 YYDKDF (reference sequence). This CDR3 has 13 amino acids. V dropped 7 bases and J dropped 13; count of bases not matched to a gene: 11. The CDR3 loop reads CATKSNRGREQYF. The DNA for the CDR3 is TGTGCCACCAAGAGCAACAGGGGGCGAGAGCAGTACTTC. Complete variable domain (other parts from reference TRBV15 and TRBJ2-4): DAMVIQNPRYQVTQFGKPVTLSCSQTLNHNVMYWYQQKSSQAPKLLFHYYDKDFNNEADTPDNFQSRRPNTSFCFLDIRSPGLGDTAMYLCATKSNRGREQYFGAGTRLSVL.

This clonotype was detected only a few times. The J gene is TRBJ2-1, the V gene TRBV25-1, with D maybe TRBD2 (6 bases). Germline V gene data show CDR1 as MGHDK and CDR2 as SYGVNS. V was clipped by 4 bases and J by 7 bases, with 14 bases between them. The CDR3 sequence is 14 residues long. The CDR3 spells CASSAREYRNEQFF. The CDR3 bases are TGTGCCAGCAGTGCCCGGGAGTATCGTAATGAGCAGTTCTTC.

The gene calls are TRBV4-2 and TRBJ2-7; D is perhaps TRBD1 (6 bases). The length of the CDR3 is 17 residues. V lost 3 bases and J 6 bases, leaving 24 bases between the germline ends. CDR1 is LGHNA and CDR2 is YNFKEQ in the germline V gene. The CDR3 region has the DNA TGTGCCAGCAGCCACGGAAGCCGGGACACCGGGGACGGCGAGCAGTACTTC. As protein: CASSHGSRDTGDGEQYF.

This clonotype showed up just a few times. This sequence joins TRBV4-1 and TRBJ2-1; either TRBD1 or TRBD2 may supply D (5 bases each). This CDR3 spans 13 amino acids. Germline CDR1 reads MGHRA; CDR2 reads YSYEKL. V was pared by 0 bases and J by 11 bases, with 11 bases between. Here the CDR3 reads CASSQDSGTQQFF. The CDR3 bases are TGCGCCAGCAGCCAAGACTCCGGGACGCAGCAGTTCTTC.

The chain has TRBV20-1 and TRBJ1-1; D not resolved. This CDR3 contains 13 residues. V gave up 0 bases and J gave up 0 bases, with 5 bases separating them. CDR1 is DFQATT and CDR2 is SNEGSKA in the germline V gene (reference sequence). The CDR3 is CSARDQLNTEAFF. CDR3 nucleotides: TGCAGTGCTAGAGATCAGCTGAACACTGAAGCTTTCTTT.

The chain uses TRBV5-1 and TRBJ2-5, with 11 bases that match TRBD2. The J call may not be correct, given that the DNA end is closer to TRBJ2-7. This CDR3 comprises 15 residues. In germline, CDR1 is SGHRS, CDR2 YFSETQ. The CDR3 loop reads CASSVIAGGGYEQYF. The CDR3 DNA reads TGCGCCAGCAGCGTCATAGCGGGAGGGGGCTACGAGCAGTACTTC.

Notes on this clonotype: The junction departs from the called germline gene at one end, perhaps through a read error. The V gene is TRBV7-7, the J gene TRBJ2-3, with D perhaps TRBD1 (5 bases). Germline loops: CDR1 SSHAT, CDR2 FNYEAQ (reference sequence). The CDR3 contains 15 residues. CDR3 residues: CAGSSTDSRTDTQYF. The CDR3 bases are TGTGCCGGCAGCTCGACAGACTCCCGGACAGATACGCAGTATTTT.

In DNA form, the CDR3 reads TGCAGCGTCAGGGACAGGGGCAGAGATTTCGGCGGGGAGCTGTTTTTT. Translating gives CSVRDRGRDFGGELFF. This rearrangement joins TRBV29-1 to TRBJ2-2, with TRBD1 matching over 10 bases. The CDR3 is 16 residues long. In germline, CDR1 is SQVTM, CDR2 ANQGSEA. The trim removed 6 bases at V and 7 bases at J, leaving 14 bases unmatched.

V usage is TRBV15 and J usage is TRBJ2-1; 9 bases are shared with TRBD2. After removal of 3 bases from V and 9 bases from J, the junction contained 18 bases not matched to a gene. The CDR3 length is 18 residues. Per the germline V gene, CDR1 is LNHNV and CDR2 is YYDKDF (reference sequence). CDR3 protein: CATSSRETSREGQIEQFF. The CDR3, as DNA: TGTGCCACCAGCAGCAGAGAGACGTCGCGGGAGGGCCAGATTGAGCAGTTCTTC.